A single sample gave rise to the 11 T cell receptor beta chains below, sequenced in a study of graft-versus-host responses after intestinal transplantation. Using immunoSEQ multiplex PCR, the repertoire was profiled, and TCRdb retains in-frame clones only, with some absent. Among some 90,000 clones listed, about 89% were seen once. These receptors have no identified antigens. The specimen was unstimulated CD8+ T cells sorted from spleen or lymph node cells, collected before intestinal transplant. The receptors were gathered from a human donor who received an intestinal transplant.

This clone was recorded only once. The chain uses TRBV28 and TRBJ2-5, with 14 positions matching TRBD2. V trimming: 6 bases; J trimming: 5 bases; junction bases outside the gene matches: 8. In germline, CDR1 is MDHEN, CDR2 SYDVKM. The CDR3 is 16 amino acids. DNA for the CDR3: TGTGCCAGCAGACCTCAGACTAGCGGGAGGGCCGAGACCCAGTACTTC. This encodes CASRPQTSGRAETQYF.

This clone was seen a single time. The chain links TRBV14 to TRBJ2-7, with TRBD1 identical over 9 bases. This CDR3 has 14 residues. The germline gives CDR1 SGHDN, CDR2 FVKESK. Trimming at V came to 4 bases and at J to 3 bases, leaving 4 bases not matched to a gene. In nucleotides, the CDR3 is TGTGCCAGCAGCCCGGACAGGGGCGACTACGAGCAGTACTTC. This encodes CASSPDRGDYEQYF. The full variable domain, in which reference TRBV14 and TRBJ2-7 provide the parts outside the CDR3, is EAGVTQFPSHSVIEKGQTVTLRCDPISGHDNLYWYRRVMGKEIKFLLHFVKESKQDESGMPNNRFLAERTGGTYSTLKVQPAELEDSGVYFCASSPDRGDYEQYFGPGTRLTVT.

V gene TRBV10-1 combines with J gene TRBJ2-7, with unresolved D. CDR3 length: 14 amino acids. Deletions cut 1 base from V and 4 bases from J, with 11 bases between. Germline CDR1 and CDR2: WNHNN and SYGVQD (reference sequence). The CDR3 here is CASSELSKSYEQYF. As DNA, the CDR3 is TGCGCCAGCAGTGAGTTGTCTAAGTCTTACGAGCAGTACTTC.

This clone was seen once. This chain's CDR3 is CATGKGAGIGDTQYF. CDR3 nucleotide sequence: TGTGCCACTGGGAAGGGAGCGGGGATTGGTGATACGCAGTATTTT. The chain joins TRBV7-6 to TRBJ2-3, with 7 bases aligning to TRBD2. The germline V gene has CDR1 SGHVS and CDR2 FNYEAQ. Trimming removed 10 bases from V and 6 bases from J; junction bases left unmatched: 16. The CDR3 consists of 15 residues.

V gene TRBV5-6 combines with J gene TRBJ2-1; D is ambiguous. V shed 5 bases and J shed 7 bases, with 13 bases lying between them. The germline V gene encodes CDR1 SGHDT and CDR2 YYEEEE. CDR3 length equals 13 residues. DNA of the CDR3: TGTGCCAGCAGTCCTGTTGGCACAAATGAGCAGTTCTTC. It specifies CASSPVGTNEQFF.

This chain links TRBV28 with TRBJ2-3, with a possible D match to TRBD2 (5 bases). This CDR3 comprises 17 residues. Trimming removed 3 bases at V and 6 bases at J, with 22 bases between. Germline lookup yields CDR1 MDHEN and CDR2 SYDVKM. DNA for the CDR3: TGTGCCAGCAGTTTTGGTGGAGCGGCAATTATGGGGGATACGCAGTATTTT. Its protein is CASSFGGAAIMGDTQYF.

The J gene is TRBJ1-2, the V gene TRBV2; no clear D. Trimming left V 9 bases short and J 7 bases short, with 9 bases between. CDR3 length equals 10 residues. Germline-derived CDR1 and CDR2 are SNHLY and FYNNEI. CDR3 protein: CARSTGGYTF. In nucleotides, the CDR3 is TGTGCCAGGTCGACGGGTGGCTACACCTTC.

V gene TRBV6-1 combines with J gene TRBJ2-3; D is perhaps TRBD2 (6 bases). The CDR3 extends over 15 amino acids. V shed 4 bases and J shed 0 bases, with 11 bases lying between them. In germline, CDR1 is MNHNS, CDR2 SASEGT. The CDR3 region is CASSAMRGSTDTQYF. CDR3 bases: TGTGCCAGCAGTGCTATGCGGGGCAGCACAGATACGCAGTATTTT.

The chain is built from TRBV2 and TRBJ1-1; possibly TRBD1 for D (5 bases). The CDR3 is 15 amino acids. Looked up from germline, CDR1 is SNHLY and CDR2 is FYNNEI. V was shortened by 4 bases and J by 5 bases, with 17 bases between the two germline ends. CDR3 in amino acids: CASSVFGARRTEAFF. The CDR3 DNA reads TGTGCCAGCAGTGTATTCGGGGCTCGAAGGACTGAAGCTTTCTTT.

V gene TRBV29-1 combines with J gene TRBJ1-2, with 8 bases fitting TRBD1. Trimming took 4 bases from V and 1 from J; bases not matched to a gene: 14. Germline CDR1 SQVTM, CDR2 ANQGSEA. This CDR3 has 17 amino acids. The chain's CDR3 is CSVVPPMDRDYNYGYTF. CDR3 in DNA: TGCAGCGTTGTGCCCCCCATGGACAGGGACTATAACTATGGCTACACCTTC.

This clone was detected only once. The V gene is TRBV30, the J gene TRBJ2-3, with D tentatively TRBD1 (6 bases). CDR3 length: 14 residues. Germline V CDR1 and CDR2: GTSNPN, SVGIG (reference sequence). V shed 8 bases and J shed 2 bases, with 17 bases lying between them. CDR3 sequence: CAGGFVGSTDTQYF. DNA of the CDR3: TGTGCCGGGGGCTTTGTGGGCTCCACAGATACGCAGTATTTT.